The clone carrying this TCR beta chain was recorded at least ten times. Peripheral blood was drawn, approximately 9.5 milliliters per donor. Isolated PBMCs totaled at least 6 million in each sample. Total RNA, at least 5.5 micrograms per sample, was extracted from PBMCs. These data come from a study of blood T cells in healthy people across ages. Looking at the study overall: With template switching, about one barcoded beta molecule was captured per two T cells.

Sample-barcoded 5' priming and a J-beta primer mix drove a second PCR of about 6 to 12 cycles. TCRdb called the 5' RACE reads again in MiXCR, with one record for every CDR3 protein. The sample lists about 700,000 distinct CDR3 sequences, 32% occurring once. Germline values: CDR1 SGHDT, CDR2 YYEEEE. This CDR3 spans 15 amino acids. The V and J ends lost 1 base and 3 bases respectively, with 11 bases between them. Sequenced: blood. The source of this sequence is a woman of 80 years or more in good health. The J gene is TRBJ1-5, the V gene TRBV5-6, with D perhaps matching TRBD1 (6 bases). The CDR3 spells CASSLRGTSNQPQHF. The CDR3 DNA sequence: TGTGCCAGCAGCTTGCGAGGGACATCCAATCAGCCCCAGCATTTT.